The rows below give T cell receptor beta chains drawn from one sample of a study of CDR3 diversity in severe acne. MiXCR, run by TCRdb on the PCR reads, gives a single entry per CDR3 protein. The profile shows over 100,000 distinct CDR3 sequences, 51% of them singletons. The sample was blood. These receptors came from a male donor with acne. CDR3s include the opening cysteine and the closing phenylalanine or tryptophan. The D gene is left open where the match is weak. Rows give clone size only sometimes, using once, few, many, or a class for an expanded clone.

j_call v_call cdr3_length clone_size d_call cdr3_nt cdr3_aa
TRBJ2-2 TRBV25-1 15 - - TGTGCCAGCAGGCCGGGACACTTAAACACCGGGGAGCTGTTTTTT CASRPGHLNTGELFF
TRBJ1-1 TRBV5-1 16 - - TGCGCCAGCAGCTTGGCCCACAGTGACGGCAACACTGAAGCTCTCTTT CASSLAHSDGNTEALF
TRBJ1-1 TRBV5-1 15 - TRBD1 TGCGCCAGCAGCCTTTGGGGACAGCAGAACACTGAAGCTTCCTTT CASSLWGQQNTEASF
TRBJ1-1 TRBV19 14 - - TGTGCCAGTAGTACTGGGGGTATGAACACTGAAGCTTTCTTT CASSTGGMNTEAFF
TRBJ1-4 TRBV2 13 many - TGTGCCGGCCGTATGGGCCAACTTGAAAAACTGTTTTTT CAGRMGQLEKLFF
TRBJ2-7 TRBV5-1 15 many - TGCGCCAGCAGCGTTTCCGGGACTCCTCTCTACGAGCAGTACTTC CASSVSGTPLYEQYF
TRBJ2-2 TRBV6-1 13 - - TGTGCCAGCCGCGTGGGGGATACCGGGGAGCTGTTTTTT CASRVGDTGELFF
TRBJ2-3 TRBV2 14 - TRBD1 TGTGCCAGCAGCGGGACAGGGCTCCCAGATACGCAGTATTTT CASSGTGLPDTQYF
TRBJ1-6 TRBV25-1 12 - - TGTGCCAGTCGGGGCTATAATTCACCCCTCCACTTT CASRGYNSPLHF
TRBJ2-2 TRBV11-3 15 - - TGTGCCAGCAGCTCAGGTCGCAGCAACACCGGGGAGCTGTTTTTT CASSSGRSNTGELFF
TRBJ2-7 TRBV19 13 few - TGTGCCAGTAGCGGAGCCCGCCCCACCCAGCAGTACTTC CASSGARPTQQYF
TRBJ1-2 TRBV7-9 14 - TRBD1 TGTGCCAGCAGCCATACCGGGACAGTGGATAGCTACACCTTC CASSHTGTVDSYTF
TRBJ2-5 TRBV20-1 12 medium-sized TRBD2 TGCAGTGCCCTAGCGGATCAAGAGACCCAGTACTTC CSALADQETQYF
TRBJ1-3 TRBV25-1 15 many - TGTGCCAGCAGTGGGTACGTAGTCTCTGGAAACACCATATATTTT CASSGYVVSGNTIYF
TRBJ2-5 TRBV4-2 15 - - TGTGCCAGCAGCCAAGTTCTGGTCGGACAAGAGACCCAGTACTTC CASSQVLVGQETQYF
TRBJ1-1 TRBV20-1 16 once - TGCAGGCCTAGTGCCAGCAGTTCGCGACCCAACACTGAAGCTTTCTTT CRPSASSSRPNTEAFF
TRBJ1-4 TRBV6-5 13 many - TGTGCCAGCAGTCCACACAGGGATGAAAAACTGTTTTTT CASSPHRDEKLFF
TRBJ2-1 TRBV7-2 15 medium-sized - TGTGCCAGCAGCTTAGATCGAGGACAGAGCAATGAGCAGTTCTTC CASSLDRGQSNEQFF
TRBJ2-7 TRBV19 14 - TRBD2 TGTGCCAGTAGTATGGGTAGCGGGAACTACGAGCAGTACTTC CASSMGSGNYEQYF
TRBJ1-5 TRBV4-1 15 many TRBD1 TGCGCCAGCAGCTCCTGGGACAGCGGTAATCAGCCCCAGCATTTT CASSSWDSGNQPQHF
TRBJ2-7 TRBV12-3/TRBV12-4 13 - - TGTGCCAGCAGTATCACGAGGGCCGGGGAGCAGTACTTC CASSITRAGEQYF
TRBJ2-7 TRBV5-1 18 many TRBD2 TGCGCCAGCAGTTGGGGACCGCTCGCGCGGGAGATCACCTACGAGCAGTACTTC CASSWGPLAREITYEQYF
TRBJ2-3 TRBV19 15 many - TGTGCCAGTAGTGACCCAGGGAGGATAGCAGATACGCAGTATTTT CASSDPGRIADTQYF
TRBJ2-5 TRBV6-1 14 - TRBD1 TGTGCCAGCCGGGACAGGGGGCCTCAAGAGACCCAGTACTTC CASRDRGPQETQYF
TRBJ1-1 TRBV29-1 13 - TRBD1 TGCAGCGTCAGGACAGGGGGGACCACTGAAGCTTTCTTT CSVRTGGTTEAFF
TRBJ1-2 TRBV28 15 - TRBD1 TGTGCCAGCAGGGGTTACAGGGGGCGCGGCTATGGCTACACCTTC CASRGYRGRGYGYTF